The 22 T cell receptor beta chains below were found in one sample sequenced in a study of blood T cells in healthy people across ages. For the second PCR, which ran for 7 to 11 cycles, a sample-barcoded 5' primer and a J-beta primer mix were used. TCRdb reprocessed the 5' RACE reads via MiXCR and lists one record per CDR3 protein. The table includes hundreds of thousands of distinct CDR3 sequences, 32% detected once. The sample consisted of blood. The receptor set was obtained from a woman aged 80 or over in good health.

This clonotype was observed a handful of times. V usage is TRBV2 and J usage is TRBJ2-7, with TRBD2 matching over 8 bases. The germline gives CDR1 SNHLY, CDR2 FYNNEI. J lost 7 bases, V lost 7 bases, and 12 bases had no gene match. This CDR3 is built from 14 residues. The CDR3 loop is CASIFTSGYNEQYF. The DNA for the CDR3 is TGTGCCAGCATCTTTACTAGCGGTTACAATGAGCAGTACTTC.

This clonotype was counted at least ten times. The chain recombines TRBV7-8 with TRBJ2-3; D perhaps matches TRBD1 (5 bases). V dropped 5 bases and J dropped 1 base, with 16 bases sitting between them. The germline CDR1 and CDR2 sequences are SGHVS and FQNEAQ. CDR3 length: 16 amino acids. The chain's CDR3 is CASSNSLLTGTDTQYF. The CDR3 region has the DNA TGTGCCAGCAGCAATAGTCTTTTGACAGGCACAGATACGCAGTATTTT.

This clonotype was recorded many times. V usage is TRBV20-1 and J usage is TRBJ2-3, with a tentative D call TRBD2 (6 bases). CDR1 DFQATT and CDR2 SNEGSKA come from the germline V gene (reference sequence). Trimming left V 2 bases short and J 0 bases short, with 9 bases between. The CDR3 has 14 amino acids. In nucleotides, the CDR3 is TGCAGTGCTAGACGCGGGGTTAGCACAGATACGCAGTATTTT. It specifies CSARRGVSTDTQYF.

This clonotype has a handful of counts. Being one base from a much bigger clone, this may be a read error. The CDR3 DNA is TGTGCCAGCAGTGAGGGACTAGCGGGGGGCTACAATGAGCAGTACTTC. Translation gives CASSEGLAGGYNEQYF. V is TRBV2 and J is TRBJ2-1, with 15 positions matching TRBD2. The end of the DNA aligns better with TRBJ2-7, so the J call may be wrong. In germline, CDR1 is SNHLY, CDR2 FYNNEI. This CDR3 contains 16 residues.

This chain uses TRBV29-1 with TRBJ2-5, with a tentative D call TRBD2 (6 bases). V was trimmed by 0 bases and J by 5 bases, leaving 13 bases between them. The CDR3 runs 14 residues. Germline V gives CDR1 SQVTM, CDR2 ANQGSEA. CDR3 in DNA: TGCAGCGTTGAAGATAAGGATGGGAGGGAGACCCAGTACTTC. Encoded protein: CSVEDKDGRETQYF.

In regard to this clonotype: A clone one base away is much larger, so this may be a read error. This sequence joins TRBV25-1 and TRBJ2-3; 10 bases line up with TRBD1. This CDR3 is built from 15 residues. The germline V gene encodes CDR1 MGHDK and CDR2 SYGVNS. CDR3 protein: CASGEDRGRTDTQYF. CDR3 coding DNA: TGTGCCAGCGGTGAGGACAGGGGGAGAACAGATACGCAGTATTTT.

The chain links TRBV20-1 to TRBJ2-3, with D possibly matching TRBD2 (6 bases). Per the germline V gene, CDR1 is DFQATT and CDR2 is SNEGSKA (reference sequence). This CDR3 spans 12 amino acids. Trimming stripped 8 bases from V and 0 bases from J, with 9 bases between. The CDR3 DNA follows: TGCAGTACTGGGACTAGCACAGATACGCAGTATTTT. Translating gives CSTGTSTDTQYF.

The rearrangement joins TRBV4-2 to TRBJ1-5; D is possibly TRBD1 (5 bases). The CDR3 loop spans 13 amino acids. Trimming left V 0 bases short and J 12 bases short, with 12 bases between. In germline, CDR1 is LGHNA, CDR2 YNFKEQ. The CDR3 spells CASSQDAGEGQHF. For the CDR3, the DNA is TGTGCCAGCAGCCAAGATGCGGGGGAGGGCCAGCATTTT.

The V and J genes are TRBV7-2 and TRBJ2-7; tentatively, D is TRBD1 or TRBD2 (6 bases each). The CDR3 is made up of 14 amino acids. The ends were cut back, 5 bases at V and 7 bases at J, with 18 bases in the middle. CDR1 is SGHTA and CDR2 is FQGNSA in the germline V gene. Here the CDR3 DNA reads TGTGCCAGCAGCCCCAAGGGGGGTTTTCTTGAGCAGTACTTC. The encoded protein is CASSPKGGFLEQYF.

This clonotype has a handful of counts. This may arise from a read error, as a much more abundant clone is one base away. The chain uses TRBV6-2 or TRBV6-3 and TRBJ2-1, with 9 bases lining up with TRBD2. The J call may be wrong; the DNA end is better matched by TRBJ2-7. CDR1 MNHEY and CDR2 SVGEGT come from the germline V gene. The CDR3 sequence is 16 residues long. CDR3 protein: CASSYSGLAYYNEQYF. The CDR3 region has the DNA TGTGCCAGCAGTTACTCCGGACTAGCGTACTACAATGAGCAGTACTTC.

CDR3 bases: TGTGCCAGCAGCGTATCAGGCCTAAACACTGAAGCTTTCTTT. Translating it yields CASSVSGLNTEAFF. This chain joins TRBV9 and TRBJ1-1, with D hard to call. The CDR3 loop spans 14 amino acids. Trimming took 1 base from V and 2 from J, leaving 9 bases between them. From germline, CDR1 is SGDLS and CDR2 YYNGEE.

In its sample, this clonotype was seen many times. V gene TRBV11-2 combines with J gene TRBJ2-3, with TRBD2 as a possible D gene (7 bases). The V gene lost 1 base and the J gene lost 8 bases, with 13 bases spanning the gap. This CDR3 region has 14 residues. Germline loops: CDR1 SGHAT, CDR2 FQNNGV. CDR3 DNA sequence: TGTGCCAGCAGCTTAGGGGGGGGGCGTGTTACGCAGTATTTT. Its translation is CASSLGGGRVTQYF.

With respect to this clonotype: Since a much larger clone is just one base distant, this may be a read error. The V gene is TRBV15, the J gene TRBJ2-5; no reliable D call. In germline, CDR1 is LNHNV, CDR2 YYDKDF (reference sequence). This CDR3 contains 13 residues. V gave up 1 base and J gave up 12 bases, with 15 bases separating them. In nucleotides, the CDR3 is TGTGCCACCAGCAGAGGGTCCAATAGTTATAAGTACTTC. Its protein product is CATSRGSNSYKYF.

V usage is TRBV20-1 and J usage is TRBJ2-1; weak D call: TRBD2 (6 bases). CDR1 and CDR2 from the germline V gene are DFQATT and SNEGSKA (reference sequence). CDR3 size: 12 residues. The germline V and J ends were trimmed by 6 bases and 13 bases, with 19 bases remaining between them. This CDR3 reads CSASAGTETQFF. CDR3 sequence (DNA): TGCAGTGCCAGTGCGGGGACGGAGACCCAGTTCTTC.

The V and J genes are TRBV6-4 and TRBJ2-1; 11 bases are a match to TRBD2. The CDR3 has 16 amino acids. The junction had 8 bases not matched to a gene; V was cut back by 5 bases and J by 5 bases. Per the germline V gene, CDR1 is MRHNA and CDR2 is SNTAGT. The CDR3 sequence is CASSPTGTSGHNEQFF. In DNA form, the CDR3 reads TGTGCCAGCAGTCCTACTGGGACTAGCGGACACAATGAGCAGTTCTTC.

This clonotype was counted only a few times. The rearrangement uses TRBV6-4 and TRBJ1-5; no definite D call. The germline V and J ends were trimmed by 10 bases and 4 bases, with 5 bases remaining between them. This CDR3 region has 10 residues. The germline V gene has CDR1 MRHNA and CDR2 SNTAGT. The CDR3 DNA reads TGTGCCACCAAAAATCAGCCCCAGCATTTT. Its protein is CATKNQPQHF.

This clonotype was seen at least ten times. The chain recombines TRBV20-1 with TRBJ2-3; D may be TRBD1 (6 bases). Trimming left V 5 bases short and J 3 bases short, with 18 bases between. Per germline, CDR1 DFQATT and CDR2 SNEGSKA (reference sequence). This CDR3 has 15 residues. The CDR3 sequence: CSAPSPGTRTDTQYF. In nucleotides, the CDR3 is TGCAGTGCTCCCTCTCCGGGGACAAGGACAGATACGCAGTATTTT.

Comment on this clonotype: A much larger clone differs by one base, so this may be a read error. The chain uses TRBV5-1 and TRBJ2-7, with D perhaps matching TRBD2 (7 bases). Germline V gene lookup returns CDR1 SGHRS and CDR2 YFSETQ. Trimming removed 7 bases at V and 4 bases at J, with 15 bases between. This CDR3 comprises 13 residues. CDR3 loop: CASARGARYEQYF. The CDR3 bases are TGCGCCAGCGCTCGGGGGGCCAGGTACGAGCAGTACTTC.

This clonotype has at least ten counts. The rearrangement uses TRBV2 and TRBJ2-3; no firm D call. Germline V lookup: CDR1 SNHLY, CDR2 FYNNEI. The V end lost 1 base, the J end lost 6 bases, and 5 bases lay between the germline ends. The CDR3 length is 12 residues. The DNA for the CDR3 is TGTGCCAGCAGTGAAGATTCCGATACGCAGTATTTT. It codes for CASSEDSDTQYF.

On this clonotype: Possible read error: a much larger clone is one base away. The CDR3 protein is CASSVVSGGRDYTF. CDR3 bases: TGTGCCAGCAGCGTAGTTTCCGGGGGCCGGGACTACACCTTC. The chain uses TRBV9 and TRBJ1-2, with a weak D call TRBD1 (6 bases). This CDR3 is 14 amino acids long. CDR1 is SGDLS and CDR2 is YYNGEE in the germline V gene. With 0 bases removed from V and 10 bases from J, the gap between germline ends came to 16 bases.

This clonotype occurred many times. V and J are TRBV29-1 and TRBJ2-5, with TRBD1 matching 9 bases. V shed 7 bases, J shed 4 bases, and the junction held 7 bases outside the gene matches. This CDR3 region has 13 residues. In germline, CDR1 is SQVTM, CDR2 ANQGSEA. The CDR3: CSAGTGTGETQYF. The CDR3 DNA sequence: TGCAGCGCCGGGACAGGGACGGGAGAGACCCAGTACTTC.

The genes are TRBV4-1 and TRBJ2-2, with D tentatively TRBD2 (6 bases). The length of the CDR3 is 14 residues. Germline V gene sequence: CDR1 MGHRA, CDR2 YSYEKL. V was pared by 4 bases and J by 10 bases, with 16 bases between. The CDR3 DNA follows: TGCGCCAGCAGCCCTTCTAGCGCCGCGCTGGAGCTGTTTTTT. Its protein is CASSPSSAALELFF.